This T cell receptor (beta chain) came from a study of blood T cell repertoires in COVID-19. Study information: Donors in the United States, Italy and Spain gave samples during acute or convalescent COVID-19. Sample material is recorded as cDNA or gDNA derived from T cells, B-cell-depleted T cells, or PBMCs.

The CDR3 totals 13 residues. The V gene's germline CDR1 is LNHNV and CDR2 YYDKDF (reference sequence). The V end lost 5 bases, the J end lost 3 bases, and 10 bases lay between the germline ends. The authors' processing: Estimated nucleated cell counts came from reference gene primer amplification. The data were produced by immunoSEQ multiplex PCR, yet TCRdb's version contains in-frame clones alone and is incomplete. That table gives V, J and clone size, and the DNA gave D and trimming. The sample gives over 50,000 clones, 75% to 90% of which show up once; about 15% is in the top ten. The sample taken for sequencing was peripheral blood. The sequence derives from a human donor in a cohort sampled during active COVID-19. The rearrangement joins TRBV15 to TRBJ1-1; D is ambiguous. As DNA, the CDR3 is TGTGCCACCAGCGTCCGGCGGGACACTGAAGCTTTCTTT. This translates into CATSVRRDTEAFF.